Detailed here is one T cell receptor (beta chain). Its antigen is currently unknown. The assay was immunoSEQ multiplex PCR, and TCRdb's table has in-frame clones only and misses some. The sample yields roughly 160,000 clones, roughly 90% seen once. These data originate in a study of T cell responses to AZD1222 COVID-19 vaccine. The CDR3 runs 14 residues. V was clipped by 3 bases and J by 6 bases, with 15 bases between them. Germline-derived CDR1 and CDR2 are SGDLS and YYNGEE. Study findings and constraints: Of spike-specific TCRs, nearly half reportedly target regions left unmutated in variants. Just 5 to 7 people given AZD1222 tested seropositive at baseline.

Timing groups of about 4 and about 12 weeks for second doses were pooled. The material sequenced was peripheral blood, taken 28 days after the second AZD1222 dose. This sequence was found in an adult who received the AZD1222 COVID-19 vaccine. V and J are TRBV9 and TRBJ1-2; D possibly corresponds to TRBD1 (6 bases). CDR3 region: CASSGLGHGDGYTF. DNA of the CDR3: TGTGCCAGCAGCGGCCTGGGACATGGAGATGGCTACACCTTC.